Listed below are T cell receptor beta chains from one sample, sequenced in a study of T cell changes during pregnancy in multiple sclerosis. The table came from immunoSEQ multiplex PCR; TCRdb's copy has only in-frame clones and leaves some out. The table includes tens of thousands of clones, approximately 94% detected once. The sequenced sample was CD4+ T cells from peripheral blood mononuclear cells, obtained before pregnancy. These receptors originate from a female donor with multiple sclerosis, enrolled in a pregnancy study. CDR3s include the opening cysteine and the closing phenylalanine or tryptophan. The D gene is left open where the match is weak. A row's size may be missing; if present it is once, few, many or a size class.

v_call	d_call	clone_size	cdr3_length	j_call	cdr3_aa	cdr3_nt
TRBV5-4	TRBD2	.	15	TRBJ2-7	CASSPVAGGRYEQYF	TGTGCCAGCAGCCCAGTAGCGGGAGGACGGTACGAGCAGTACTTC
TRBV28	TRBD1	.	12	TRBJ1-5	CAGGQGNQPQHF	TGTGCCGGAGGACAGGGCAATCAGCCCCAGCATTTT
TRBV19	.	once	16	TRBJ1-2	CASSMPAGHSRDGYTF	TGTGCCAGTAGTATGCCGGCTGGACACTCTAGAGATGGCTACACCTTC
TRBV7-2	.	.	13	TRBJ1-2	CASSPNLGAYYTF	TGTGCCAGCAGCCCTAATCTTGGGGCGTACTACACCTTC
TRBV19	TRBD1	.	14	TRBJ2-7	CASSRGQGSYEQYF	TGTGCCAGTAGCCGGGGACAGGGGTCCTACGAGCAGTACTTC
TRBV28	.	once	13	TRBJ1-5	CASSLRSVSPQHF	TGTGCCAGCAGTTTACGGTCGGTTAGCCCCCAGCATTTT
TRBV30	TRBD1	.	13	TRBJ1-2	CAWSPGTGLGYTF	TGTGCCTGGAGTCCCGGGACAGGGCTCGGCTACACCTTC
TRBV4-1	.	.	16	TRBJ2-3	CASSQEPPPAADTQYF	TGCGCCAGCAGCCAAGAACCCCCGCCGGCGGCAGATACGCAGTATTTT
TRBV5-1	TRBD2	.	14	TRBJ2-3	CASSLGTSADTQYF	TGCGCCAGCAGCTTGGGGACTAGCGCAGATACGCAGTATTTT
TRBV2	.	.	15	TRBJ1-2	CASRGEGGFAYGYTF	TGTGCCAGCAGGGGGGAGGGGGGGTTTGCCTATGGCTACACCTTC
TRBV27	.	.	11	TRBJ2-1	CASIGGHEQFF	TGTGCCAGCATTGGGGGCCATGAGCAGTTCTTC
TRBV28	TRBD2	few	16	TRBJ2-5	CASSPWTSGRLETQYF	TGTGCCAGCAGTCCCTGGACTAGCGGGAGGCTAGAGACCCAGTACTTC
TRBV6-5	TRBD1	.	15	TRBJ1-1	CASSYAGQGASEAFF	TGTGCCAGCAGTTACGCGGGACAGGGTGCGTCTGAAGCTTTCTTT
TRBV5-1	TRBD1	.	16	TRBJ2-1	CASSLNRGPSYNEQFF	TGCGCCAGCAGCTTGAACAGGGGGCCCTCCTACAATGAGCAGTTCTTC
TRBV7-9	.	.	15	TRBJ2-1	CASSLGQAPYNEQFF	TGTGCCAGCAGCTTAGGACAGGCACCCTACAATGAGCAGTTCTTC
TRBV19	.	.	12	TRBJ1-1	CASSIGSTEAFF	TGTGCCAGTAGTATCGGGAGTACTGAAGCTTTCTTT
TRBV6-5	TRBD1	.	16	TRBJ2-2	CASSYWGQGITGELFF	TGTGCCAGCAGTTACTGGGGACAGGGTATCACCGGGGAGCTGTTTTTT
TRBV29-1	.	.	12	TRBJ1-1	CSAESAGNKAFF	TGCAGCGCTGAGTCCGCAGGTAACAAAGCTTTCTTT
TRBV5-1	TRBD1	.	15	TRBJ1-1	CASSLARTGGDEAFF	TGCGCCAGCAGCTTGGCACGGACAGGGGGAGATGAAGCTTTCTTT
TRBV2	.	.	15	TRBJ1-5	CASSDTRGSYQPQHF	TGTGCCAGCAGTGATACCAGGGGTTCGTATCAGCCCCAGCATTTT
TRBV6-5	TRBD1	few	14	TRBJ1-1	CASSYRGPAGEAFF	TGTGCCAGCAGTTACAGGGGGCCCGCGGGGGAAGCTTTCTTT
TRBV7-8	TRBD2	.	15	TRBJ2-7	CASSLARGTSGLQYF	TGTGCCAGCAGCTTAGCGAGAGGGACTAGCGGTTTGCAGTACTTC
TRBV18	TRBD1	.	17	TRBJ1-5	CASSPRPGTDLNQPQHF	TGTGCCAGCTCACCTAGACCCGGGACAGACCTCAATCAGCCCCAGCATTTT
TRBV15	.	.	16	TRBJ2-2	CATSFTTAGITGELFF	TGTGCCACCAGCTTCACGACCGCGGGGATCACCGGGGAGCTGTTTTTT
TRBV12-5	TRBD1	.	15	TRBJ2-2	CASGSRTGDTGELFF	TGTGCTAGTGGTTCACGGACAGGGGACACCGGGGAGCTGTTTTTT
TRBV6-5	.	.	15	TRBJ2-3	CASSYQSAKTDTQYF	TGTGCCAGCAGTTACCAGAGCGCAAAGACAGATACGCAGTATTTT
TRBV5-1	.	once	14	TRBJ2-5	CASSLFGIRETQYF	TGCGCCAGCAGCTTGTTCGGGATTAGAGAGACCCAGTACTTC
TRBV4-3	.	.	16	TRBJ2-2	CASSQETSSNTGELFF	TGCGCCAGCAGCCAAGAAACTAGTTCGAACACCGGGGAGCTGTTTTTT
TRBV12-5	.	.	15	TRBJ2-1	CASGPGDSVYNEQFF	TGTGCTAGTGGCCCGGGGGACTCAGTTTACAATGAGCAGTTCTTC